The 23 T cell receptor beta chains given below trace back to one sample, sequenced in a study of blood T cell repertoires in COVID-19. Assay: immunoSEQ multiplex PCR; the TCRdb copy retains only in-frame clones and omits some. Here the sample spans 90,000 to 120,000 clones, roughly 70% being singletons. The sequenced material came from peripheral blood. Every receptor here comes from a woman aged 40 to 55 with acute or convalescent COVID-19.

In this sample, this clone turned up once. The chain links TRBV18 to TRBJ1-4; D is unclear. The CDR3 spans 15 residues. The germline CDR1 and CDR2 sequences are KGHSH and LQKENI. V lost 2 bases and J lost 3, with 10 bases in between. CDR3 nucleotide sequence: TGTGCCAGCTCACCATTGGGAGGACCTAATGAAAAACTGTTTTTT. Amino acids: CASSPLGGPNEKLFF.

The J gene is TRBJ1-4, the V gene TRBV4-3, with unresolved D. The CDR3 extends over 17 amino acids. V was trimmed by 0 bases and J by 0 bases, leaving 11 bases between them. Germline V CDR1 and CDR2: LGHNA, YSLEER. The CDR3 loop is CASSQDRGPATNEKLFF. The CDR3 nucleotides read TGCGCCAGCAGCCAAGATAGAGGTCCTGCAACTAATGAAAAACTGTTTTTT.

The chain uses TRBV13 and TRBJ2-5; D not certain. Trimming removed 0 bases at V and 1 base at J, with 6 bases between. The CDR3 consists of 14 residues. CDR1 PRHDT and CDR2 FYEKMQ come from the germline V gene (reference sequence). CDR3 in amino acids: CASSLGLPQETQYF. The CDR3 DNA sequence: TGTGCCAGCAGCTTAGGCCTCCCCCAAGAGACCCAGTACTTC.

In this sample, this clone turned up once. V gene TRBV3-1 (or the pseudogene TRBV3-2) combines with J gene TRBJ2-7; tentatively, D is TRBD2 (5 bases). This CDR3 is built from 14 residues. V lost 3 bases and J 2 bases, leaving 11 bases between the germline ends. Germline V gene data show CDR1 as LGHDT and CDR2 as YNNKEL (reference sequence). DNA of the CDR3: TGTGCCAGCAGCCACGGCATCGGGGCCTACGAGCAGTACTTC. Its protein is CASSHGIGAYEQYF.

The V and J genes are TRBV5-3 and TRBJ2-7; tentatively, D is TRBD2 (5 bases). TRBV5-3 is an ORF, with its function uncertain. The CDR3 has 14 amino acids. V dropped 4 bases and J dropped 3 bases, with 14 bases sitting between them. The CDR3 sequence is CARSRRGWDYEQYF. Here the CDR3 DNA reads TGTGCCAGAAGCCGTCGAGGGTGGGACTACGAGCAGTACTTC.

The rearrangement links TRBV28 to TRBJ2-1, with D maybe TRBD1 (6 bases). The CDR3 totals 13 residues. The germline V and J ends were trimmed by 5 bases and 13 bases, with 18 bases remaining between them. The V gene's germline CDR1 is MDHEN and CDR2 SYDVKM. CDR3 coding DNA: TGTGCCAGCAGTCACTCACTGACAGGTAGACAGTTCTTC. Protein product: CASSHSLTGRQFF.

The rearrangement links TRBV4-1 to TRBJ1-1; D is possibly TRBD1 (6 bases). Germline lookup yields CDR1 MGHRA and CDR2 YSYEKL. V was trimmed by 0 bases and J by 4 bases, leaving 9 bases between them. The CDR3 has 14 residues. Here the CDR3 reads CASSQDQGGTEAFF. The CDR3 DNA is TGCGCCAGCAGCCAAGATCAAGGGGGCACTGAAGCTTTCTTT.

The gene calls are TRBV7-2 and TRBJ2-3; D gene ambiguous. Germline V gene sequence: CDR1 SGHTA, CDR2 FQGNSA. The CDR3 runs to 12 residues. Between the trimmed V and J ends, which lost 5 bases and 4 bases, there was a span of 7 bases. CDR3 DNA sequence: TGTGCCAGCAGCCCCCGTCCAGATACGCAGTATTTT. Encoded protein: CASSPRPDTQYF.

The chain uses TRBV19 and TRBJ2-3, with D possibly TRBD2 on 5 matching bases. The CDR3 is 15 amino acids. The V end was cut by 7 bases, the J end by 0 bases, with 14 bases between. Germline CDR1 LNHDA, CDR2 SQIVND (reference sequence). CDR3 protein: CASTGAGRSTDTQYF. The CDR3 nucleotides read TGTGCCAGTACAGGCGCGGGTAGGAGCACAGATACGCAGTATTTT.

The chain carries TRBV6-5 and TRBJ2-2, with a weak D call TRBD1 (6 bases). V was shortened by 7 bases and J by 5 bases, with 8 bases between the two germline ends. There are 12 residues in the CDR3. Germline V gene data show CDR1 as MNHEY and CDR2 as SVGAGI. CDR3 protein: CASTQGTGELFF. The CDR3 DNA sequence: TGTGCCAGCACCCAGGGGACCGGGGAGCTGTTTTTT.

The CDR3 spells CASSKPGQGVYEQYF. In DNA form, the CDR3 reads TGTGCCAGCAGTAAACCGGGACAGGGGGTTTACGAGCAGTACTTC. The chain employs TRBV6-5 and TRBJ2-7, with 11 bases that match TRBD1. This CDR3 is built from 15 residues. V trimming: 5 bases; J trimming: 4 bases; junction bases outside the gene matches: 7. CDR1 MNHEY and CDR2 SVGAGI come from the germline V gene.

This clone was picked up one time. The chain is built from TRBV30 and TRBJ2-1, with TRBD2 identical over 8 bases. J lost 4 bases, V lost 5 bases, and 10 bases had no gene match. The CDR3 is made up of 15 amino acids. Germline values: CDR1 GTSNPN, CDR2 SVGIG (reference sequence). The CDR3 sequence: CAWGRRGDSYNEQFF. CDR3 coding DNA: TGTGCCTGGGGCCGGCGGGGGGATTCTTACAATGAGCAGTTCTTC.

The rearrangement joins TRBV3-1 (or the pseudogene TRBV3-2) to TRBJ1-6, with D maybe TRBD1 (6 bases). The CDR3 contains 14 residues. V dropped 6 bases and J dropped 8 bases, with 14 bases sitting between them. CDR1 and CDR2 (germline): LGHDT, YNNKEL (reference sequence). The CDR3, as DNA: TGTGCCAGCAGGGGCCGGGACACCTATTCACCCCTCCACTTT. The encoded protein is CASRGRDTYSPLHF.

The rearrangement joins TRBV19 to TRBJ2-2; 8 bases agree with TRBD1. The length of the CDR3 is 16 residues. Germline-derived CDR1 and CDR2 are LNHDA and SQIVND (reference sequence). V shed 5 bases, J shed 0 bases, and the junction held 5 bases outside the gene matches. CDR3: CASSPRQGTNTGELFF. CDR3 DNA: TGTGCCAGTAGTCCTAGACAGGGGACGAACACCGGGGAGCTGTTTTTT.

The chain employs TRBV6-1 and TRBJ1-2, with D uncertain. Trimming left V 1 base short and J 7 bases short, with 10 bases between. The CDR3 runs to 13 residues. The germline CDR1 and CDR2 sequences are MNHNS and SASEGT. CDR3 protein: CASSEVGIGGYTF. In DNA form, the CDR3 reads TGTGCCAGCAGTGAAGTCGGGATTGGTGGCTACACCTTC.

V and J are TRBV24-1 and TRBJ2-1; perhaps TRBD1 as D (6 bases). V lost 3 bases and J 6 bases, leaving 14 bases between the germline ends. CDR1 and CDR2 (germline): KGHDR, SFDVKD. The CDR3 is made up of 15 amino acids. CDR3 nucleotides: TGTGCCACCAGTGATAACAGGGAAGTGTCCAATGAGCAGTTCTTC. This sequence encodes CATSDNREVSNEQFF.

This clone has just a few counts. The genes are TRBV11-1 and TRBJ2-3; D remains ambiguous. CDR1 and CDR2 from the germline V gene are SGHAT and FQDESV (reference sequence). V gave up 5 bases and J gave up 7 bases, with 22 bases separating them. This CDR3 is 16 amino acids long. The DNA of the CDR3 is TGTGCCAGCAGCCCAGCTCCGGGTAGCATGGAGTATACGCAGTATTTT. This translates into CASSPAPGSMEYTQYF. The whole variable domain, filled in from reference TRBV11-1 and TRBJ2-3, reads EAEVAQSPRYKITEKSQAVAFWCDPISGHATLYWYRQILGQGPELLVQFQDESVVDDSQLPKDRFSAERLKGVDSTLKIQPAELGDSAMYLCASSPAPGSMEYTQYFGPGTRLTVL.

The chain has TRBV6-2 or TRBV6-3 and TRBJ2-7, with 9 positions matching TRBD2. The V and J ends lost 2 bases and 5 bases, in that order; junction bases with no gene match: 7. The germline CDR1 and CDR2 sequences are MNHEY and SVGEGT. The CDR3 spans 15 residues. CDR3 region: CASSYEAGGPDEQYF. The CDR3, as DNA: TGTGCCAGCAGTTACGAGGCGGGGGGGCCTGACGAGCAGTACTTC.

This clone has a handful of counts. The chain couples TRBV29-1 to TRBJ2-7; 12 nucleotides line up with TRBD2. This CDR3 is built from 13 residues. V was pared by 4 bases and J by 6 bases, with 4 bases of the junction left unmatched. Per germline, CDR1 SQVTM and CDR2 ANQGSEA. The CDR3 nucleotides are TGCAGCGTTGGGGGACTAGCGGGTAGCGAGCAGTACTTC. Translating it yields CSVGGLAGSEQYF.

The chain is built from TRBV3-1 (or the pseudogene TRBV3-2) and TRBJ1-2; 9 bases agree with TRBD1. There are 15 residues in the CDR3. Germline V gene sequence: CDR1 LGHDT, CDR2 YNNKEL (reference sequence). V lost 4 bases, J lost 3 bases, and 6 bases stayed unmatched. The CDR3 reads CASSLTGQGDYGYTF. In nucleotides, the CDR3 is TGTGCCAGCAGCCTCACGGGACAGGGCGACTATGGCTACACCTTC.

The chain combines TRBV2 with TRBJ1-5; 7 nucleotides line up with TRBD1. The V gene's germline CDR1 is SNHLY and CDR2 FYNNEI. The length of the CDR3 is 14 residues. J gave up 4 bases and V 6 bases, and 6 bases lay outside the gene matches. DNA for the CDR3: TGTGCCAGCAGCCGTACACAGGGGAATCAGCCCCAGCATTTT. It translates to CASSRTQGNQPQHF. Combining the CDR3 with reference TRBV2 and TRBJ1-5 gives the whole variable domain EPEVTQTPSHQVTQMGQEVILRCVPISNHLYFYWYRQILGQKVEFLVSFYNNEISEKSEIFDDQFSVERPDGSNFTLKIRSTKLEDSAMYFCASSRTQGNQPQHFGDGTRLSIL.

The rearrangement joins TRBV5-1 to TRBJ2-7, with TRBD1 matching 8 bases. This CDR3 is built from 14 residues. The junction had 4 bases not matched to a gene; V was cut back by 0 bases and J by 5 bases. CDR1 and CDR2 (germline): SGHRS, YFSETQ. CDR3 sequence: CASSLDLDRDEQYF. The CDR3 DNA follows: TGCGCCAGCAGCTTGGACCTGGACAGGGACGAGCAGTACTTC.

This chain connects TRBV30 to TRBJ2-2, with 7 bases aligning to TRBD1. V shed 2 bases, J shed 4 bases, and the junction held 10 bases outside the gene matches. From germline, CDR1 is GTSNPN and CDR2 SVGIG (reference sequence). The CDR3 consists of 16 residues. The CDR3 region has the DNA TGTGCCTGGAGTCCAATCAATACAGGGGCCACCGGGGAGCTGTTTTTT. This translates into CAWSPINTGATGELFF.